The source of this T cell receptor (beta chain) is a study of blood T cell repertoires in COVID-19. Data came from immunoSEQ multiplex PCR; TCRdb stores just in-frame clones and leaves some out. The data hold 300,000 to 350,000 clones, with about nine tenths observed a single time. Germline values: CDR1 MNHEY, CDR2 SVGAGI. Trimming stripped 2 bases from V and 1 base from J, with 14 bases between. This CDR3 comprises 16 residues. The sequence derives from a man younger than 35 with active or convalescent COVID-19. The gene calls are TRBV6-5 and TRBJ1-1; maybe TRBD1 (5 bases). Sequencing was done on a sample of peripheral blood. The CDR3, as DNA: TGTGCCAGCAGTTACCTTGGGGGGGAGGCGAACACTGAAGCTTTCTTT. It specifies CASSYLGGEANTEAFF.